The clone carrying this T cell receptor (gamma chain) was observed at least ten times. The antigen remains unidentified. For this DNA, TCRdb reports the protein of a much larger clone, which diverges at residue 3, most likely from a read error; the protein presented here is translated directly from the DNA. Vgamma9/Vdelta2+ and Vdelta2-negative gammadelta T cells were flow-sorted from PBMC for bulk sequencing. This sample is part of a study of γδ T cells in repeated Plasmodium falciparum infection. About the research overall: Malian children with intense seasonal malaria exposure were compared with matched Australian children. Malaria-naive adults were infected with P. falciparum NF54 four times over about 600 days. Study-wide points: Malian children's Vdelta2-negative repertoires appeared more expanded and less diverse than Australians'.

With CATT, TCRdb re-called clones from the multiplex PCR reads. The sample includes 11,000 to 15,000 gamma-chain clones, roughly 1.7% of them seen just once. Germline CDR1 GITISATS, CDR2 ISYDGTV (reference sequence). The CDR3 is 19 residues long. The chain employs TRGV9 and TRGJP. The TCR sequence derives from a pool of human donors (malaria-infected and uninfected, not separated). The sequenced sample consisted of gamma-delta T cells from blood. The CDR3 sequence: CASWEVEFSQELGKKIKVF. The CDR3 DNA sequence: TGTGCCTCGTGGGAGGTGGAATTCTCGCAAGAGTTGGGCAAAAAAATCAAGGTATTT.